This TCR beta chain comes out of a study of shared clonotypes between healthy human individuals. Worth noting for this clone: Antigen specificity is unknown.

Naive CD8 populations comprised CD45RO-negative cells positively selected for CCR7, excluding terminally differentiated effector memory CD45RA+ cells. The CDR3 totals 18 residues. J gave up 0 bases and V 1 base, and 11 bases lay outside the gene matches. CDR1 and CDR2 (germline): SGHRS, YFSETQ. Whole-study results and caveats: Memory subsets generally showed smaller estimated richness than naive subsets did. Large sequencing depth failed to make sorted-subset sequencing complete, rarefaction showed.

Measured with immunoSEQ multiplex PCR; TCRdb has only the in-frame clones, and not every one. This table has around 640,000 clones, approximately 96% appearing once. The J gene is TRBJ2-7, the V gene TRBV5-1; 9 positions agree with TRBD2. This sequence originates from a woman aged 30 to 39 in good health. Sequencing was carried out using naive CD8+ T cells sorted from blood. The CDR3 coding sequence is TGCGCCAGCAGCTTGATAGCGGGAGTGTTTGGGAGCTCCTACGAGCAGTACTTC. Translated, it gives CASSLIAGVFGSSYEQYF.